The 25 T cell receptor beta chains given below trace back to one sample, sequenced in a study of type 1 and type 2 diabetes patients (TCRdb year 2016). Reads for this sample came from an Illumina MiSeq. For TCRbeta CDR3 amplification, the template was genomic DNA taken from the sorted T cell subsets. The TCRbeta CDR3 region was amplified by multiplex PCR using 30 forward and 13 reverse primers. TCRdb itself trimmed the public reads at Q25 with fastp, ran MiXCR and retained productive beta chains. Each CDR3 protein appears once, grouped with its most common genes and DNA. The sample has 250,000 or so distinct CDR3 sequences on record, 45% to 60% of them singletons. The ten top clones hold around 13% of the sample. Sequenced material: peripheral blood mononuclear cells (PBMCs). The receptors come from a man younger than 35 with type 2 diabetes.

The J gene is TRBJ2-5, the V gene TRBV7-6; TRBD1 aligns across 9 bases. After removal of 1 base from V and 5 bases from J, the junction contained 14 bases not matched to a gene. Germline V gene data show CDR1 as SGHVS and CDR2 as FNYEAQ. The CDR3 sequence is 18 residues long. The CDR3 DNA reads TGTGCCAGCAGCTTAGAGGCTGTGGGGGGACAGGGACGGGAGACCCAGTACTTC. Protein: CASSLEAVGGQGRETQYF.

This clonotype was picked up many times. V is TRBV15 and J is TRBJ1-5; 10 bases are a match to TRBD1. Per germline, CDR1 LNHNV and CDR2 YYDKDF (reference sequence). After removal of 2 bases from V and 4 bases from J, the junction contained 2 bases not matched to a gene. The CDR3 covers 15 residues. The CDR3 reads CATSRPGQGNQPQHF. CDR3 DNA: TGTGCCACCAGCAGACCGGGACAGGGGAATCAGCCCCAGCATTTT.

Regarding this clonotype: One junction end does not reproduce the germline sequence, and a read error may be involved. J is TRBJ1-4 and V is TRBV6-5; 7 bases are shared with TRBD1. Germline CDR1 and CDR2: MNHEY and SVGAGI. CDR3 length: 15 amino acids. The CDR3 sequence: CASSYLGTVNEKLSF. The CDR3 coding sequence is TGTGCCAGCAGTTACTTGGGGACAGTCAATGAAAAACTGTCTTTT.

The chain joins TRBV29-1 to TRBJ1-2; a possible D gene is TRBD1 (5 bases). Germline V lookup: CDR1 SQVTM, CDR2 ANQGSEA. The CDR3 covers 14 residues. V lost 2 bases to trimming and J lost 3 bases, with 13 bases between them. The CDR3 reads CSVEKGVGDYGYTF. CDR3 sequence (DNA): TGCAGCGTTGAAAAAGGTGTAGGGGACTATGGCTACACCTTC.

The chain couples TRBV7-9 to TRBJ2-5; unclear D gene. The length of the CDR3 is 12 residues. Germline CDR1 and CDR2: SEHNR and FQNEAQ (reference sequence). Trimming removed 5 bases at V and 3 bases at J, with 7 bases between. For the CDR3, the DNA is TGTGCCAGCAGCCAACCTAAAGAGACCCAGTACTTC. Encoded protein: CASSQPKETQYF. The whole variable domain, filled in from reference TRBV7-9 and TRBJ2-5, reads DTGVSQNPRHKITKRGQNVTFRCDPISEHNRLYWYRQTLGQGPEFLTYFQNEAQLEKSRLLSDRFSAERPKGSFSTLEIQRTEQGDSAMYLCASSQPKETQYFGPGTRLLVL.

The rearrangement uses TRBV9 and TRBJ1-2; D gene uncertain. Germline CDR1 SGDLS, CDR2 YYNGEE. V lost 2 bases and J lost 5, with 10 bases in between. The CDR3 loop spans 13 amino acids. CDR3 region: CASSVARGYGYTF. For the CDR3, the DNA is TGTGCCAGCAGCGTTGCAAGAGGTTATGGCTACACCTTC.

This clonotype occurred a few times. The CDR3 loop reads CASSYTDANGEAFF. Written as DNA, the CDR3 is TGTGCCAGCAGTTATACCGATGCGAACGGTGAAGCTTTCTTT. This chain connects TRBV6-2 or TRBV6-3 to TRBJ1-1; D gene unclear. Trimming removed 3 bases from V and 7 bases from J, with 15 bases in between. Germline-derived CDR1 and CDR2 are MNHEY and SVGEGT. The CDR3 extends over 14 amino acids.

The V and J genes are TRBV25-1 and TRBJ2-2; the D is unclear. Germline V CDR1 and CDR2: MGHDK, SYGVNS. The length of the CDR3 is 12 residues. V lost 3 bases to trimming and J lost 3 bases, with 2 bases between them. CDR3 sequence: CASSDDTGELFF. The CDR3 DNA is TGTGCCAGCAGTGATGACACCGGGGAGCTGTTTTTT.

This sequence joins TRBV27 and TRBJ1-1; TRBD1 matches 7 bases. Germline V gene lookup returns CDR1 MNHEY and CDR2 SMNVEV (reference sequence). The CDR3 extends over 17 amino acids. Trimming at V came to 0 bases and at J to 4 bases, leaving 11 bases not matched to a gene. CDR3 DNA: TGTGCCAGCAGTTTATCAAGGCAGGGGGTGCCGGGCACTGAAGCTTTCTTT. It is translated as CASSLSRQGVPGTEAFF.

V usage is TRBV5-1 and J usage is TRBJ2-7, with TRBD1 matching 8 bases. Trimming took 3 bases from V and 3 from J; bases not matched to a gene: 5. CDR1 and CDR2 (germline): SGHRS, YFSETQ. This CDR3 is built from 14 residues. DNA of the CDR3: TGCGCCAGCAGCTCCACGACAGGGGACTACGAGCAGTACTTC. Protein: CASSSTTGDYEQYF.

CDR3: CASSYPGTPGKTQYF. CDR3 nucleotide sequence: TGTGCCAGCAGCTACCCCGGGACTCCCGGGAAGACCCAGTACTTC. The chain recombines TRBV7-2 with TRBJ2-5; the D gene is possibly TRBD2 (6 bases). The CDR3 sequence is 15 residues long. The V end lost 4 bases, the J end lost 6 bases, and 18 bases lay between the germline ends. Germline assignment: CDR1 SGHTA and CDR2 FQGNSA. The whole variable domain, filled in from reference TRBV7-2 and TRBJ2-5, reads GAGVSQSPSNKVTEKGKDVELRCDPISGHTALYWYRQSLGQGLEFLIYFQGNSAPDKSGLPSDRFSAERTGGSVSTLTIQRTQQEDSAVYLCASSYPGTPGKTQYFGPGTRLLVL.

This clonotype was detected only once. CDR3 amino acids: CASSFSGLATYEQYF. The CDR3 DNA sequence: TGTGCCAGCAGCTTCTCAGGACTAGCGACCTACGAGCAGTACTTC. This sequence joins TRBV2 and TRBJ2-7; 9 bases fit TRBD2. J gave up 2 bases and V 6 bases, and 8 bases lay outside the gene matches. This CDR3 has 15 residues. Germline V lookup: CDR1 SNHLY, CDR2 FYNNEI.

The chain joins TRBV20-1 to TRBJ2-5; D possibly corresponds to TRBD2 (6 bases). From germline, CDR1 is DFQATT and CDR2 SNEGSKA (reference sequence). CDR3 length: 14 residues. Between the trimmed V and J ends, which lost 4 bases and 2 bases, there was a span of 14 bases. The CDR3 nucleotides read TGCAGTGCTAAAAGTGGAGGGTGGCAAGAGACCCAGTACTTC. Its protein is CSAKSGGWQETQYF.

This clonotype has a handful of counts. V usage is TRBV29-1 and J usage is TRBJ1-1; TRBD1 matches 7 bases. There are 13 residues in the CDR3. Germline CDR1 is SQVTM and CDR2 is ANQGSEA. Trimming removed 5 bases from V and 1 base from J; junction bases left unmatched: 4. CDR3 sequence reads: CSVSGGWNTEAFF. CDR3 in DNA: TGCAGCGTTTCAGGGGGATGGAACACTGAAGCTTTCTTT. Full variable domain (outside the CDR3, taken from reference TRBV29-1 and TRBJ1-1): SAVISQKPSRDICQRGTSLTIQCQVDSQVTMMFWYRQQPGQSLTLIATANQGSEATYESGFVIDKFPISRPNLTFSTLTVSNMSPEDSSIYLCSVSGGWNTEAFFGQGTRLTVV.

CDR3 sequence: CASSPRDNEQFF. CDR3 DNA: TGTGCCAGCTCACCACGAGACAATGAGCAGTTCTTC. The chain carries TRBV25-1 and TRBJ2-1; D unresolved. The ends were cut back, 8 bases at V and 5 bases at J, with 10 bases in the middle. The germline V gene encodes CDR1 MGHDK and CDR2 SYGVNS. This CDR3 is 12 amino acids long.

Notes on this clonotype: A much larger clone differs by one base, so this may be a read error. This chain uses TRBV10-2 with TRBJ2-7; D is perhaps TRBD2 (6 bases). The CDR3 spans 14 residues. CDR1 and CDR2 (germline): WSHSY, SAAADI. This chain's CDR3 is CASTEGRKTYGQYF. The CDR3 nucleotides are TGCGCCAGCACCGAAGGGAGGAAGACCTACGGGCAGTACTTC.

The CDR3 spells CAWTGVENIQYF. For the CDR3, the DNA is TGTGCCTGGACTGGGGTTGAGAACATTCAGTACTTC. This chain uses TRBV30 with TRBJ2-4; D uncertain. The V gene's germline CDR1 is GTSNPN and CDR2 SVGIG (reference sequence). Deletions cut 4 bases from V and 7 bases from J, with 11 bases between. The CDR3 consists of 12 residues.

The CDR3 DNA is TGTGCCAGCAGGGGAACAGGGGCTAACTATGGCTACACCTTC. It is translated as CASRGTGANYGYTF. The chain is built from TRBV12-3 or TRBV12-4 and TRBJ1-2; 7 bases line up with TRBD1. Losses at the gene ends were 6 bases for V and 0 bases for J; bases not matched to a gene: 4. The CDR3 consists of 14 residues.

The V and J genes are TRBV6-4 and TRBJ2-3; D may match TRBD1 or TRBD2 (6 bases each). The ends were cut back, 3 bases at V and 5 bases at J, with 12 bases in the middle. Germline V gene lookup returns CDR1 MRHNA and CDR2 SNTAGT. The CDR3 totals 14 residues. In DNA, the CDR3 is TGTGCCAGCAGTGAAAGGGGGGAGGAAGATACGCAGTATTTT. Translation: CASSERGEEDTQYF.

This clonotype has only a few counts. The chain employs TRBV5-1 and TRBJ2-7, with unresolved D. CDR1 is SGHRS and CDR2 is YFSETQ in the germline V gene. V lost 1 base and J lost 3, with 8 bases in between. CDR3 length: 13 residues. This chain's CDR3 is CASSLSRFYEQYF. CDR3 nucleotide sequence: TGCGCCAGCAGCTTGTCACGGTTCTACGAGCAGTACTTC.

This clonotype was detected a few times. The chain has TRBV2 and TRBJ2-1; D uncertain. Between the trimmed V and J ends, which lost 6 bases and 0 bases, there was a span of 12 bases. The CDR3 spans 15 residues. Germline V gene data show CDR1 as SNHLY and CDR2 as FYNNEI. The CDR3 sequence is CASRGQFLSYNEQFF. Written as DNA, the CDR3 is TGTGCCAGCAGGGGTCAATTTCTCTCCTACAATGAGCAGTTCTTC.

The chain uses TRBV2 and TRBJ2-3, with D possibly TRBD2 on 6 matching bases. Trimming took 6 bases from V and 2 from J, leaving 15 bases between them. Germline CDR1 SNHLY, CDR2 FYNNEI. The CDR3 runs 15 residues. CDR3 amino acids: CASRNSGDYTDTQYF. The DNA for the CDR3 is TGTGCCAGCAGAAATAGCGGAGACTACACAGATACGCAGTATTTT.

V is TRBV10-2 and J is TRBJ2-5, with 11 nucleotides matching TRBD1. Trimming took 6 bases from V and 5 from J; bases not matched to a gene: 2. Looked up from germline, CDR1 is WSHSY and CDR2 is SAAADI. This CDR3 contains 13 residues. The CDR3 protein is CASRDRGHETQYF. DNA for the CDR3: TGCGCCAGCAGGGACAGGGGGCACGAGACCCAGTACTTC.

V is TRBV20-1 and J is TRBJ2-7; no reliable D call. CDR1 and CDR2 from the germline V gene are DFQATT and SNEGSKA (reference sequence). The CDR3 extends over 13 amino acids. V was pared by 4 bases and J by 1 base, with 11 bases between. In DNA, the CDR3 is TGCAGTGCTAATTCCGGGTTGTCCTACGAGCAGTACTTC. It yields the protein CSANSGLSYEQYF.

The gene calls are TRBV12-3 or TRBV12-4 and TRBJ1-5; 8 nucleotides line up with TRBD1. V gave up 6 bases and J gave up 9 bases; unmatched junction bases: 10. The CDR3 length is 14 residues. CDR3 amino acids: CASSLGQGRLPQHF. Written as DNA, the CDR3 is TGTGCCAGCAGCCTCGGACAGGGAAGGTTGCCCCAGCATTTT.